This T cell receptor beta chain was observed in a study of blood T cells in healthy people across ages. Primed by a sample-barcoded 5' primer and a J-beta primer mix, a second PCR proceeded for about 6 to 12 cycles. A single record per CDR3 protein comes from TCRdb applying MiXCR to the 5' RACE reads. The table shows over a million distinct CDR3 sequences, with 45% occurring only once. General study findings and limits: When one million T cells were used, diversity estimates were thought to be underestimates.

Samples had at least 7 million PBMCs isolated from them. Total RNA extraction produced at least 5.5 micrograms (per sample) for the study. Details on this clonotype: Antigen specificity is unknown.

The sequencing sample was made of blood. This clonotype was obtained from a woman aged 55-75 years in good health.

The CDR3 spells CASKRHTPQETQYF. The CDR3 nucleotides read TGTGCCAGCAAACGACACACGCCACAAGAGACCCAGTACTTC. V and J are TRBV6-5 and TRBJ2-5, with D unresolved. Germline V gene lookup returns CDR1 MNHEY and CDR2 SVGAGI. The CDR3 extends over 14 amino acids. V was cut by 7 bases and J by 2 bases, with 14 bases left in between.